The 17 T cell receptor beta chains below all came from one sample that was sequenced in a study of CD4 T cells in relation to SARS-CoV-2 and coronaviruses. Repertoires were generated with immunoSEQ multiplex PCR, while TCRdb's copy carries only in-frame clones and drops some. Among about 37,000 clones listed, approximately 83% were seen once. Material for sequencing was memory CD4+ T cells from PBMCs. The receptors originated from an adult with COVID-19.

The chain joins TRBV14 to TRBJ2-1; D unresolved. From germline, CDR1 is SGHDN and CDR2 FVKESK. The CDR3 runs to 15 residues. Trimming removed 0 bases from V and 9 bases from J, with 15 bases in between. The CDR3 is CASSQDLVKLGEQFF. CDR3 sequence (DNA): TGTGCCAGCAGCCAAGATCTTGTAAAGTTGGGTGAGCAGTTCTTC. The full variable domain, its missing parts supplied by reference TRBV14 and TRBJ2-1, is EAGVTQFPSHSVIEKGQTVTLRCDPISGHDNLYWYRRVMGKEIKFLLHFVKESKQDESGMPNNRFLAERTGGTYSTLKVQPAELEDSGVYFCASSQDLVKLGEQFFGPGTRLTVL.

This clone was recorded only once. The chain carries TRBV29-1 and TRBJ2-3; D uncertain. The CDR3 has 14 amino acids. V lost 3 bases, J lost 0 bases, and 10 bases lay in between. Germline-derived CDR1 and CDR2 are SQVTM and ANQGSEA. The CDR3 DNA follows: TGCAGCGTTGACAACATTGGGAGCACAGATACGCAGTATTTT. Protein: CSVDNIGSTDTQYF.

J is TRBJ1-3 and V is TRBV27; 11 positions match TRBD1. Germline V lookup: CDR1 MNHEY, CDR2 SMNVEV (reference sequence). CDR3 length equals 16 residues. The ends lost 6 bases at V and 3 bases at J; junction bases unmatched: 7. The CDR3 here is CASSPGQGADGNTIYF. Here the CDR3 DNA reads TGTGCCAGCAGCCCCGGACAGGGGGCGGATGGAAACACCATATATTTT.

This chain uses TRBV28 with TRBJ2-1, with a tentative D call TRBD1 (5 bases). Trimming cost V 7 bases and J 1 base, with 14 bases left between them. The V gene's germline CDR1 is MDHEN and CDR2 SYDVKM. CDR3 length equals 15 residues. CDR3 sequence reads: CASITGDGSYNEQFF. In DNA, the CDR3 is TGTGCCAGCATTACAGGAGATGGATCCTACAATGAGCAGTTCTTC.

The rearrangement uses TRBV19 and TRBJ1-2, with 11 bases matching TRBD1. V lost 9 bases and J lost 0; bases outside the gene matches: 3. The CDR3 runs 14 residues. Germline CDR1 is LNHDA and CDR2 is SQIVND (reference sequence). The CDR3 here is CASRDRGANYGYTF. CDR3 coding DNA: TGTGCCAGCCGGGACAGGGGGGCTAACTATGGCTACACCTTC.

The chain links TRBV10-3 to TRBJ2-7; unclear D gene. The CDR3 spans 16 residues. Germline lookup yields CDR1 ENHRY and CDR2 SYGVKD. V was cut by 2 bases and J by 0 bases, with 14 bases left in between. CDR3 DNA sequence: TGTGCCATCAGTGAGGGGTTGGGTACCGGCTCCTACGAGCAGTACTTC. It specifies CAISEGLGTGSYEQYF.

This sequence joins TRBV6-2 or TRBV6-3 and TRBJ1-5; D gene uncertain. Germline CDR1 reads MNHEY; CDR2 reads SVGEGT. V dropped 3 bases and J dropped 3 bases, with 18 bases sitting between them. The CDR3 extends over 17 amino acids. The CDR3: CASSYFLRWGFNQPQHF. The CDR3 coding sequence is TGTGCCAGCAGTTATTTCCTTCGGTGGGGATTCAATCAGCCCCAGCATTTT.

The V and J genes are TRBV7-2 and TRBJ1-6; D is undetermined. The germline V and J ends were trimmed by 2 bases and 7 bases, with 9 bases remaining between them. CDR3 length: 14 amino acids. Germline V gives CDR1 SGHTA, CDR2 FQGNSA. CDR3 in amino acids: CASSLLGSNSPLHF. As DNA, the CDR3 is TGTGCCAGCAGCTTATTAGGGTCAAATTCACCCCTCCACTTT.

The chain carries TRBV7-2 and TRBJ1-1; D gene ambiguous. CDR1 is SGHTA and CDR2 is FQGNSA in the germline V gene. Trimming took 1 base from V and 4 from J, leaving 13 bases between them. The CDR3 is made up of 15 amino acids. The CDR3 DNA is TGTGCCAGCAGCTTAGATTGGAGAGTCACCACTGAAGCTTTCTTT. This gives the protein CASSLDWRVTTEAFF.

In nucleotides, the CDR3 is TGTGCCAGCAGTGAAGGGGTGGGTACGCAGTATTTT. Its protein product is CASSEGVGTQYF. V gene TRBV2 combines with J gene TRBJ2-3; no firm D call. In germline, CDR1 is SNHLY, CDR2 FYNNEI. Trimming shortened V by 1 base and J by 8 bases, and 7 bases separated the two germline ends. This CDR3 comprises 12 residues.

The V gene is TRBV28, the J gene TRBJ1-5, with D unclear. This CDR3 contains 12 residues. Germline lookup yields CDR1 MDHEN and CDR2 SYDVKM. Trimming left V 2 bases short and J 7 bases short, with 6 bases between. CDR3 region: CASSLEGQPQHF. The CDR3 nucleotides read TGTGCCAGCAGTTTAGAGGGCCAGCCCCAGCATTTT.

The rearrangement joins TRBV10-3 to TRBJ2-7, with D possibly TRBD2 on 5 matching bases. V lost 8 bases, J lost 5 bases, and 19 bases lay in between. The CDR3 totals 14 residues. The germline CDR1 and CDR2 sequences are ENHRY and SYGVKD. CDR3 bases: TGTGCCATCGGTAACCCATGGGAGAACCACGAGCAGTACTTC. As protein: CAIGNPWENHEQYF.

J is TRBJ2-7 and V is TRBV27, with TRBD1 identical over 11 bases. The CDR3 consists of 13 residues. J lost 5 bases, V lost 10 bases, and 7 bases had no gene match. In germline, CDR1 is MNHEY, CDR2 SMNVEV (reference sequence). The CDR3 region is CATGDRGFNEQYF. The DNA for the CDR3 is TGTGCCACCGGGGACAGGGGGTTCAACGAGCAGTACTTC.

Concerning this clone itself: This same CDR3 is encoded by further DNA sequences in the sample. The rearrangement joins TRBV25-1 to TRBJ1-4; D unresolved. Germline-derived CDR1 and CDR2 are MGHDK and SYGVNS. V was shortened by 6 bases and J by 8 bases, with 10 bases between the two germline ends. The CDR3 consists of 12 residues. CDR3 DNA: TGTGCCAGCAGGATGTTTGAGGAAAAACTGTTTTTT. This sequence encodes CASRMFEEKLFF.

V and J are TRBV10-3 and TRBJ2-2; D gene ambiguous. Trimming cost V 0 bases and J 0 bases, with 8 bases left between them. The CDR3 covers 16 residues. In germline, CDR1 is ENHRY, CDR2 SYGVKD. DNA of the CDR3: TGTGCCATCAGTGAGTCTGGCCCAGCGAACACCGGGGAGCTGTTTTTT. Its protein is CAISESGPANTGELFF.

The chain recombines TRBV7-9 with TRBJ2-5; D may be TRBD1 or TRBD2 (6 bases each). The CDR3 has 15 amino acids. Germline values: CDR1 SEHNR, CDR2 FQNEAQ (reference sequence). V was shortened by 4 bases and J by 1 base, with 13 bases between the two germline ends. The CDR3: CASSSPGGGQETQYF. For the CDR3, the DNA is TGTGCCAGCAGCTCCCCTGGAGGGGGCCAAGAGACCCAGTACTTC. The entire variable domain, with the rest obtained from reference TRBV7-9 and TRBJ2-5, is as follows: DTGVSQNPRHKITKRGQNVTFRCDPISEHNRLYWYRQTLGQGPEFLTYFQNEAQLEKSRLLSDRFSAERPKGSFSTLEIQRTEQGDSAMYLCASSSPGGGQETQYFGPGTRLLVL.

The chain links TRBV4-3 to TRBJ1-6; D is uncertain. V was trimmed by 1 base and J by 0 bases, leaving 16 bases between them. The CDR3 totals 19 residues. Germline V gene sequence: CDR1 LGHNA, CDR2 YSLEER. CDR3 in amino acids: CASSQARHRESSYNSPLHF. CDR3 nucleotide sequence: TGCGCCAGCAGCCAAGCTAGACACCGTGAGAGCTCCTATAATTCACCCCTCCACTTT.